These 22 T cell receptor beta chains share one sample of origin, sequenced in a study of T cells in Graves' hyperthyroidism and ophthalmopathy. Using RNA transcripts as the source, TCR beta CDR3 regions were amplified. Initially, a first-round RT-PCR of the TCR CDR3 employed the HTBI primer set. TCRdb re-called the multiplex PCR reads with MiXCR, one entry per CDR3 protein. The sample consists of 300,000 to 450,000 distinct CDR3 sequences, more than 13% of them appearing once. Sequencing used blood. All receptors come from a woman younger than 45 with Graves' hyperthyroidism.

The sample holds a few counts of this clonotype. The V and J genes are TRBV20-1 and TRBJ2-2; D gene unclear. V was pared by 0 bases and J by 4 bases, with 12 bases between. CDR3 size: 15 residues. The germline CDR1 and CDR2 sequences are DFQATT and SNEGSKA (reference sequence). CDR3 region: CSARDVSRSTGELFF. CDR3 DNA sequence: TGCAGTGCTAGAGATGTATCGAGGAGCACCGGGGAGCTGTTTTTT.

There are many counts of this clonotype. The genes are TRBV18 and TRBJ2-1, with D possibly being TRBD2 (6 bases). From germline, CDR1 is KGHSH and CDR2 LQKENI. The length of the CDR3 is 18 residues. V lost 3 bases and J 1 base, leaving 19 bases between the germline ends. CDR3 sequence: CASSPLSLSGNSYNEQFF. DNA of the CDR3: TGTGCCAGCTCACCCCTCTCACTTAGCGGAAATTCCTACAATGAGCAGTTCTTC. Full variable domain (missing parts from reference TRBV18 and TRBJ2-1): NAGVMQNPRHLVRRRGQEARLRCSPMKGHSHVYWYRQLPEEGLKFMVYLQKENIIDESGMPKERFSAEFPKEGPSILRIQQVVRGDSAAYFCASSPLSLSGNSYNEQFFGPGTRLTVL.

There are a few counts of this clonotype. The V call is TRBV6-5, the J call TRBJ1-2; D is unclear. This CDR3 is 13 amino acids long. Germline CDR1 and CDR2: MNHEY and SVGAGI. V lost 2 bases and J 8 bases, leaving 12 bases between the germline ends. Here the CDR3 reads CASSYGWEFGYTF. The CDR3 nucleotides are TGTGCCAGCAGTTACGGATGGGAGTTCGGCTACACCTTC.

The rearrangement joins TRBV20-1 to TRBJ2-7; unclear D gene. CDR1 and CDR2 from the germline V gene are DFQATT and SNEGSKA (reference sequence). This CDR3 spans 14 amino acids. The V end lost 6 bases, the J end lost 2 bases, and 17 bases lay between the germline ends. The CDR3 coding sequence is TGCAGTGCCTACGGAAGTATCAATCCCTACGAGCAGTACTTC. This gives the protein CSAYGSINPYEQYF.

The gene calls are TRBV5-1 and TRBJ2-7; D is unresolved. The CDR3 has 11 amino acids. Germline loops: CDR1 SGHRS, CDR2 YFSETQ. V dropped 5 bases and J dropped 8 bases, with 11 bases sitting between them. CDR3: CASRLREKQYF. The CDR3 bases are TGCGCCAGCAGGTTAAGGGAAAAGCAGTACTTC.

This clonotype was counted only a few times. Here the CDR3 DNA reads TGTGCCAGCAGTTACGTGGCGGGAGGGCCATCCTACAATGAGCAGTTCTTC. Its protein product is CASSYVAGGPSYNEQFF. This chain links TRBV6-2 or TRBV6-3 with TRBJ2-1; TRBD2 matches 9 bases. CDR3 length equals 17 residues. The germline V gene has CDR1 MNHEY and CDR2 SVGEGT. V shed 2 bases and J 1 base; nucleotides not matched to a gene: 6.

This clonotype was seen at least ten times. The chain is built from TRBV29-1 and TRBJ2-5; TRBD2 matches at 9 bases. V was clipped by 8 bases and J by 4 bases; unmatched bases: 11. The CDR3 runs to 14 residues. Germline CDR1 SQVTM, CDR2 ANQGSEA. The CDR3 spells CSPCTLAGVETQYF. CDR3 nucleotide sequence: TGCAGCCCTTGTACTTTAGCGGGAGTAGAGACCCAGTACTTC.

This clonotype was found many times. The chain employs TRBV24-1 and TRBJ1-1, with unresolved D. Germline CDR1 KGHDR, CDR2 SFDVKD. CDR3 size: 12 residues. V lost 3 bases and J lost 1, with 2 bases in between. The DNA for the CDR3 is TGTGCCACCAGTGATCCGAACACTGAAGCTTTCTTT. This sequence encodes CATSDPNTEAFF.

This clonotype occurred a few times. Possible read error: a much larger clone is one base away. The chain has TRBV5-5 and TRBJ1-5, with D unclear. The CDR3 has 14 residues. Germline lookup yields CDR1 SGHKS and CDR2 YYEKEE (reference sequence). The CDR3 loop is CAGSLEPSNQPQHF. The CDR3 DNA sequence: TGTGCCGGCAGCTTGGAGCCCAGCAATCAGCCCCAGCATTTT.

This clonotype was observed at least ten times. The chain employs TRBV28 and TRBJ2-7; D unclear. The germline V and J ends were trimmed by 1 base and 4 bases, with 11 bases remaining between them. The CDR3 covers 14 residues. Per the germline V gene, CDR1 is MDHEN and CDR2 is SYDVKM. CDR3 in DNA: TGTGCCAGCAGTTTATTGGGGATAGGTTACGAGCAGTACTTC. It codes for CASSLLGIGYEQYF. Full variable domain (remainder filled in from reference TRBV28 and TRBJ2-7): DVKVTQSSRYLVKRTGEKVFLECVQDMDHENMFWYRQDPGLGLRLIYFSYDVKMKEKGDIPEGYSVSREKKERFSLILESASTNQTSMYLCASSLLGIGYEQYFGPGTRLTVT.

This clonotype was observed many times. The CDR3 DNA reads as TGCAGTGCCCCCAGGGGATCGAGGGATACGCAGTATTTT. As protein: CSAPRGSRDTQYF. This chain uses TRBV20-1 with TRBJ2-3, with D perhaps TRBD1 (6 bases). This CDR3 spans 13 amino acids. The V and J ends lost 6 bases and 6 bases respectively, with 16 bases between them. Germline lookup yields CDR1 DFQATT and CDR2 SNEGSKA (reference sequence).

This clonotype has a count of ten or more. This chain joins TRBV9 and TRBJ2-5; D remains unclear. Germline CDR1 and CDR2: SGDLS and YYNGEE. The CDR3 length is 15 residues. V dropped 3 bases and J dropped 5 bases, with 17 bases sitting between them. Here the CDR3 reads CASSASLDPWETQYF. The CDR3 nucleotides are TGTGCCAGCAGCGCCTCGTTGGACCCCTGGGAGACCCAGTACTTC.

This clonotype showed up many times. The CDR3 spells CSATREFGTDTQYF. In DNA form, the CDR3 reads TGCAGTGCCACACGGGAGTTTGGCACAGATACGCAGTATTTT. The rearrangement links TRBV20-1 to TRBJ2-3, with D perhaps matching TRBD2 (6 bases). The CDR3 has 14 amino acids. Germline-derived CDR1 and CDR2 are DFQATT and SNEGSKA (reference sequence). Trimming took 6 bases from V and 1 from J, leaving 14 bases between them.

This clonotype has ten or more counts. The chain employs TRBV11-2 and TRBJ2-3; 11 bases fit TRBD2. V gave up 1 base and J gave up 0 bases; unmatched junction bases: 9. Germline V gene sequence: CDR1 SGHAT, CDR2 FQNNGV. The CDR3 consists of 19 residues. CDR3: CASSLVVTSGGSSTDTQYF. CDR3 coding DNA: TGTGCCAGCAGCTTAGTCGTTACTAGCGGGGGATCTAGCACAGATACGCAGTATTTT.

The V gene is TRBV20-1, the J gene TRBJ1-2; D call uncertain. Trimming left V 3 bases short and J 8 bases short, with 13 bases between. This CDR3 spans 12 amino acids. The germline V gene has CDR1 DFQATT and CDR2 SNEGSKA (reference sequence). The CDR3 nucleotides are TGCAGTGCTAGTGAAGGGCCTGGGGGCTACACCTTC. This translates into CSASEGPGGYTF.

The chain carries TRBV5-1 and TRBJ1-4; TRBD1 aligns across 7 bases. Trimming removed 6 bases from V and 5 bases from J; junction bases left unmatched: 7. CDR3 length: 14 amino acids. Germline CDR1 SGHRS, CDR2 YFSETQ. DNA of the CDR3: TGCGCCAGCATGGAGGGACAGCCAAATGAAAAACTGTTTTTT. It encodes CASMEGQPNEKLFF.

Many counts were recorded for this clonotype. The CDR3 DNA follows: TGTGCCAGCAGCCCGGGGACTAACGGACAAGAGACCCAGTACTTC. It specifies CASSPGTNGQETQYF. The chain links TRBV5-5 to TRBJ2-5; 7 bases line up with TRBD2. The CDR3 loop spans 15 amino acids. The V gene end was trimmed by 4 bases and the J gene end by 2 bases; junction bases not matched to a gene: 8. In germline, CDR1 is SGHKS, CDR2 YYEKEE (reference sequence).

This clonotype was seen only a few times. The chain recombines TRBV18 with TRBJ1-5; D call uncertain. Looked up from germline, CDR1 is KGHSH and CDR2 is LQKENI. The CDR3 runs to 13 residues. V was shortened by 4 bases and J by 4 bases, with 8 bases between the two germline ends. The CDR3 bases are TGTGCCAGCTCACTATCGATTAATCAGCCCCAGCATTTT. Residues: CASSLSINQPQHF.

This clonotype was recorded a few times. The rearrangement uses TRBV28 and TRBJ2-3; 9 positions agree with TRBD2. Looked up from germline, CDR1 is MDHEN and CDR2 is SYDVKM. This CDR3 is 16 amino acids long. V dropped 5 bases and J dropped 0; count of bases not matched to a gene: 6. CDR3 bases: TGTGCCAGCAGTAGACCTACTAGCGGGAGCACAGATACGCAGTATTTT. Its translation: CASSRPTSGSTDTQYF.

This clonotype was counted at least ten times. V and J are TRBV20-1 and TRBJ2-5; 10 bases fit TRBD1. Trimming took 1 base from V and 13 from J; bases not matched to a gene: 9. This CDR3 is 13 amino acids long. Germline CDR1 DFQATT, CDR2 SNEGSKA (reference sequence). CDR3 in amino acids: CSARGGQGPQGYF. The CDR3 region has the DNA TGCAGTGCTAGAGGGGGACAGGGGCCCCAGGGGTACTTC.

This clonotype was seen a handful of times. The rearrangement links TRBV27 to TRBJ2-7, with D unresolved. V was trimmed by 4 bases and J by 0 bases, leaving 10 bases between them. CDR1 is MNHEY and CDR2 is SMNVEV in the germline V gene (reference sequence). This CDR3 is 14 amino acids long. The CDR3 DNA follows: TGTGCCAGCAGTTCCGTAAACCTCTCCTACGAGCAGTACTTC. As protein: CASSSVNLSYEQYF.

This clonotype has more than one count but fewer than ten. The CDR3 spells CSARVGTGYNQPQHF. The DNA of the CDR3 is TGCAGTGCTAGAGTAGGGACAGGGTACAATCAGCCCCAGCATTTT. The V gene is TRBV20-1, the J gene TRBJ1-5; 9 bases map to TRBD1. Germline values: CDR1 DFQATT, CDR2 SNEGSKA (reference sequence). The V and J ends lost 1 base and 3 bases, in that order; junction bases with no gene match: 4. The CDR3 contains 15 residues.